This T cell receptor (beta chain) appears in the sequencing data of a study of OX40 agonist ivuxolimab in advanced cancers. For the study at large: Participants averaged about 66 years of age (range about 23 to 80) and were roughly 80% male. Eligibility admitted prior anti-PD-1, anti-PD-L1 or anti-CTLA-4 therapy; 40% had some. Whole-study findings and limits: CD8+ T cells (on average) carried more expanded clones than CD4+ T cells.

The germline V and J ends were trimmed by 0 bases and 9 bases, with 6 bases remaining between them. Per germline, CDR1 DFQATT and CDR2 SNEGSKA (reference sequence). The CDR3 has 11 amino acids. With respect to this clone: Antigen: not known.

The data were produced by immunoSEQ multiplex PCR, yet TCRdb's version contains in-frame clones alone and is incomplete. The sample gives approximately 63,000 clones, about four fifths of which show up once; 11% is in the top ten. Sampling times: baseline, cycle 4 day 1, cycle 7 day 1. The sequence came from an adult with an advanced solid tumor such as melanoma, head and neck, liver or kidney cancer. This specimen consisted of CD4+ or CD8+ T cells sorted from blood, obtained in a trial of the OX40 agonist ivuxolimab. This chain connects TRBV20-1 to TRBJ2-1; D is unclear. CDR3 coding DNA: TGCAGTGCTAGAGAGTTAGCTGAGCAGTTCTTC. It is translated as CSARELAEQFF.